The clone carrying this T cell receptor beta chain was recorded at least ten times. This sample is drawn from a study of response to subunit inactivated influenza vaccine. The CDR3 extends over 12 amino acids. With 4 bases removed from V and 5 bases from J, the gap between germline ends came to 8 bases. TCRdb ran MiXCR on the RT-PCR reads and lists one entry per CDR3 protein. The table includes about 780,000 distinct CDR3 sequences, approximately 17% detected once. The material sequenced was PBMCs from blood, taken 5 to 6 days after vaccination. The chain carries TRBV12-3 or TRBV12-4 and TRBJ1-1; a possible D gene is TRBD1 (5 bases). This clonotype was sampled from a man over 45 who received an inactivated influenza vaccine. CDR3 amino acids: CASSWGRTEAFF. The CDR3, as DNA: TGTGCCAGCAGTTGGGGACGGACTGAAGCTTTCTTT.